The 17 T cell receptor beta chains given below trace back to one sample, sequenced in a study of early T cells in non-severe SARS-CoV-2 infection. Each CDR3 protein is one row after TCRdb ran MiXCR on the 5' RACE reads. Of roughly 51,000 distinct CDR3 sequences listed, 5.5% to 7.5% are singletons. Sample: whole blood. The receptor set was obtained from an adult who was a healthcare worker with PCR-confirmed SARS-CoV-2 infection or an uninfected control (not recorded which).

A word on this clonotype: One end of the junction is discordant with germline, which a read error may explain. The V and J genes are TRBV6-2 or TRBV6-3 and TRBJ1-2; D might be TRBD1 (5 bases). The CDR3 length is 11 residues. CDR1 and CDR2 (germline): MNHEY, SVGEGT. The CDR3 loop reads CASSYGAAAVF. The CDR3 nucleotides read TGTGCCAGCAGTTACGGGGCGGCGGCCGTCTTC.

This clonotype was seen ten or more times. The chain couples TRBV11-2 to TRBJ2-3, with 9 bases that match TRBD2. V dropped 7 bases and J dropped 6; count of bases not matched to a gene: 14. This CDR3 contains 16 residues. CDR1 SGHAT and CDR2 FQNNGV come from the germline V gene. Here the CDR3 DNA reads TGTGCCAGCACCCCGGAAGGGCTAGCGGGGTTGGATACGCAGTATTTT. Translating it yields CASTPEGLAGLDTQYF.

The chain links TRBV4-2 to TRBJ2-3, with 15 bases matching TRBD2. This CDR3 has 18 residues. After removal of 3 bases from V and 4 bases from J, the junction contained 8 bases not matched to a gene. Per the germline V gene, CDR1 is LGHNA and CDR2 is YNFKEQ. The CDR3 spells CASSQRTSGGAPADTQYF. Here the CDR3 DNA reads TGTGCCAGCAGCCAGCGGACTAGCGGGGGGGCCCCCGCAGATACGCAGTATTTT.

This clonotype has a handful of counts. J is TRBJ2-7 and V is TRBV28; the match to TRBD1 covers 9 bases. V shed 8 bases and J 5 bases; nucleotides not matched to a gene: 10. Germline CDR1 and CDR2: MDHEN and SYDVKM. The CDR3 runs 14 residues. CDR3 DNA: TGTGCCAGCGGCCCGGACAGGGGTGCACACGAGCAGTACTTC. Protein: CASGPDRGAHEQYF.

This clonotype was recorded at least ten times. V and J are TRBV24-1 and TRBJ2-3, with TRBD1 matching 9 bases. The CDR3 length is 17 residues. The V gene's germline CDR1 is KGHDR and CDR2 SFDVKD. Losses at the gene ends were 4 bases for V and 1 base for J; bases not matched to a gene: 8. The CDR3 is CATSDATGGAGTDTQYF. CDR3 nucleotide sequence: TGTGCCACCAGTGACGCCACAGGGGGCGCCGGCACAGATACGCAGTATTTT.

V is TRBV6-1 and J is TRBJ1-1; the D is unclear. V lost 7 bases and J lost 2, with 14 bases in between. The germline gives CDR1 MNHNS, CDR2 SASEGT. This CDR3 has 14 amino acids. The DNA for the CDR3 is TGTGCCAGCACCCGGCCCCACTTCAACACTGAAGCTTTCTTT. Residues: CASTRPHFNTEAFF.

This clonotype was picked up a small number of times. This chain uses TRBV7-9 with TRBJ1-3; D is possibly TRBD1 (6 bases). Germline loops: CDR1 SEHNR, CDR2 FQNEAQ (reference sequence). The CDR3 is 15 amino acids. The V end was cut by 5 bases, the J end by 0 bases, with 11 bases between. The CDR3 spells CASSLTGTSGNTIYF. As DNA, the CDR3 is TGTGCCAGCAGCCTGACAGGCACCTCTGGAAACACCATATATTTT.

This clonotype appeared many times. Written as DNA, the CDR3 is TGTGCCAGCGAGGTGAGCTCCTACGAGCAGTACTTC. Protein sequence: CASEVSSYEQYF. This sequence joins TRBV7-9 and TRBJ2-7, with unresolved D. The CDR3 length is 12 residues. With 8 bases removed from V and 0 bases from J, the gap between germline ends came to 8 bases. The germline CDR1 and CDR2 sequences are SEHNR and FQNEAQ (reference sequence). Variable domain in full (rest from reference TRBV7-9 and TRBJ2-7): DTGVSQNPRHKITKRGQNVTFRCDPISEHNRLYWYRQTLGQGPEFLTYFQNEAQLEKSRLLSDRFSAERPKGSFSTLEIQRTEQGDSAMYLCASEVSSYEQYFGPGTRLTVT.

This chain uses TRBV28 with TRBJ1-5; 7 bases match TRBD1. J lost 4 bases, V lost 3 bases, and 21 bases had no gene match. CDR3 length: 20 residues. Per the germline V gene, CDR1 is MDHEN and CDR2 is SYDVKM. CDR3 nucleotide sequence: TGTGCCAGCAGTTTTCCCCCTGACAGGGTGGGTGGTATTTGGAATCAGCCCCAGCATTTT. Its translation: CASSFPPDRVGGIWNQPQHF.

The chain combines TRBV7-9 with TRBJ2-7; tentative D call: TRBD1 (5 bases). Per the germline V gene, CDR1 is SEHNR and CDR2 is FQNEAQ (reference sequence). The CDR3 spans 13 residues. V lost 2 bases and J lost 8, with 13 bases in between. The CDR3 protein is CASSLSETGKQYF. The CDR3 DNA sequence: TGTGCCAGCAGCTTATCGGAAACAGGCAAGCAGTACTTC.

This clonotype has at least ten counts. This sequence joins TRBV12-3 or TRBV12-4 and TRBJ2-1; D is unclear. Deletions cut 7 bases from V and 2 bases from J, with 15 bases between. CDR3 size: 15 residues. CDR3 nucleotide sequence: TGTGCCAGCACCCCCCAAGCTGGGCCCTACAATGAGCAGTTCTTC. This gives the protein CASTPQAGPYNEQFF.

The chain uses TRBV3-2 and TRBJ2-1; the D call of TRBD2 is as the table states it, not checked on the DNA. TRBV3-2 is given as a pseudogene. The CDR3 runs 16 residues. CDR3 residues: CASSQEESGGVDEQFF. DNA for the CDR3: TGTGCCAGCAGCCAAGAGGAGAGCGGGGGGGTAGATGAGCAGTTCTTC.

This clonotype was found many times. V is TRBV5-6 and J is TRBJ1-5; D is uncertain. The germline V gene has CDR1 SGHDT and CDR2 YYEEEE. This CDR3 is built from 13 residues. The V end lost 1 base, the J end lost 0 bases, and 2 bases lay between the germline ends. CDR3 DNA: TGTGCCAGCAGCTTGTATAGCAATCAGCCCCAGCATTTT. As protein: CASSLYSNQPQHF.

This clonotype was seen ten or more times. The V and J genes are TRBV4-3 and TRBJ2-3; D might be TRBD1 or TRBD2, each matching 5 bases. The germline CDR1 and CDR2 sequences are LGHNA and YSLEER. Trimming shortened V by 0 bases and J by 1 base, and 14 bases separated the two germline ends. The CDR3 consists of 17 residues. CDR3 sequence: CASSQEVWGSRTDTQYF. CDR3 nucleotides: TGCGCCAGCAGCCAAGAGGTTTGGGGGTCACGCACAGATACGCAGTATTTT.

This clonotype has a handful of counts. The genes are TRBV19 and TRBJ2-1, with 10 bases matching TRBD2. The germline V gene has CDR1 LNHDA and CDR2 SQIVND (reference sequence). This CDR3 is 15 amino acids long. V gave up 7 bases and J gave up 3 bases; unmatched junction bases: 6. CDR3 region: CASTRTSGNYNEQFF. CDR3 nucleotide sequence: TGTGCCAGTACCCGGACTAGCGGAAACTACAATGAGCAGTTCTTC.

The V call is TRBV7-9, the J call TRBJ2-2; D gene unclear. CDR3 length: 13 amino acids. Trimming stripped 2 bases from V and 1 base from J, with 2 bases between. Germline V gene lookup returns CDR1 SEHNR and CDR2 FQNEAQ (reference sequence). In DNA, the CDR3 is TGTGCCAGCAGCTTACTGAACACCGGGGAGCTGTTTTTT. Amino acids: CASSLLNTGELFF.

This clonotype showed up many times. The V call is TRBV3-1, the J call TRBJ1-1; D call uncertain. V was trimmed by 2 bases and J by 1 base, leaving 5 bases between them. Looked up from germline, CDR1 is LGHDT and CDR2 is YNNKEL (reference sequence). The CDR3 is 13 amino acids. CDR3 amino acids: CASSQMGNTEAFF. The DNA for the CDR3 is TGTGCCAGCAGCCAAATGGGGAACACTGAAGCTTTCTTT. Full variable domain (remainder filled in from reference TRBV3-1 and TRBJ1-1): DTAVSQTPKYLVTQMGNDKSIKCEQNLGHDTMYWYKQDSKKFLKIMFSYNNKELIINETVPNRFSPKSPDKAHLNLHINSLELGDSAVYFCASSQMGNTEAFFGQGTRLTVV.